This TCR beta chain stems from a study of blood T cell repertoires in COVID-19. Across the study: PBMCs, B-cell-depleted T cells, or T cells were the source of the cDNA or gDNA that made up the material.

Measured with immunoSEQ multiplex PCR; TCRdb has only the in-frame clones, and not every one. This sample yields roughly 70,000 clones, of which 70% to 90% are seen a single time; around 2.5% belongs to the top ten. Germline V gene data show CDR1 as SEHNR and CDR2 as FQNEAQ (reference sequence). J lost 4 bases, V lost 2 bases, and 7 bases had no gene match. This CDR3 is 17 amino acids long. This TCR was sampled from a man in his 70s with active or convalescent COVID-19. Sequencing was performed on peripheral blood. The chain carries TRBV7-9 and TRBJ2-2; 10 bases align to TRBD1. The CDR3 coding sequence is TGTGCCAGCAGCTTACCTGGGGACAGGGGCCTCACCGGGGAGCTGTTTTTT. Protein: CASSLPGDRGLTGELFF.